This T cell receptor beta chain stems from a study of blood T cells in healthy people across ages. The study recruited healthy Caucasian donors from Russia who were aged about 6 to 95. The germline V and J ends were trimmed by 0 bases and 12 bases, with 13 bases remaining between them. Germline CDR1 reads MNHEY; CDR2 reads SVGAGI. CDR3 size: 13 residues. Then a second PCR, running about 6 to 12 cycles, was carried out with a sample-barcoded 5' primer and a J-beta primer mix. Every cDNA molecule carried a tag from a template-switch adaptor bearing 12 random nucleotides. TCRdb independently ran MiXCR on the 5' RACE reads; one entry per CDR3 protein. The profile shows more than 600,000 distinct CDR3 sequences, roughly 25% of them singletons. The same data also went into a second study, on T cells of mothers and their children. That source adds: The donors comprised six children and their three healthy Caucasian mothers. Related mother and child pairs showed slightly greater overlap (not significant) than unrelated pairs did.

The material sequenced was blood. This TCR derives from a boy between 10 and 17 years old in good health. The rearrangement links TRBV6-5 to TRBJ2-3; D possibly corresponds to TRBD2 (5 bases). CDR3 protein: CASSYSGNSSQYF. The CDR3 DNA follows: TGTGCCAGCAGTTACTCGGGAAACTCTAGCCAGTATTTT.